The 18 T cell receptor beta chains below were found in one sample sequenced in a study of a mutant IDH1 vaccine in newly diagnosed glioma. Stated time point: week 47, end of study. All doses held 300 ug of mutant IDH1 20-mer peptide, with topical imiquimod. Assay used: immunoSEQ multiplex PCR; TCRdb lists only in-frame clones, some missing. The table records approximately 58,000 clones, over 80% of them present only once. Antigen specificity for these receptors is unknown. Material: PBMCs, obtained from a glioma patient whose treatment included an IDH1 peptide vaccine. The receptor source for this set is a man aged 25 to 40 with glioma.

This chain uses TRBV5-1 with TRBJ2-7; D perhaps matches TRBD1 (7 bases). Germline CDR1 and CDR2: SGHRS and YFSETQ. The CDR3 is made up of 14 amino acids. Trimming took off 3 bases at V and 3 bases at J, with 13 bases between the two ends. Here the CDR3 DNA reads TGCGCCAGCAGCTCCGGGGGACAGAACTACGAGCAGTACTTC. Amino acids: CASSSGGQNYEQYF.

This clone has more than one count but fewer than ten. This chain joins TRBV18 and TRBJ1-2; D may be TRBD1 (6 bases). Looked up from germline, CDR1 is KGHSH and CDR2 is LQKENI. CDR3 length: 13 amino acids. V was pared by 8 bases and J by 8 bases, with 18 bases between. CDR3 loop: CASTRETGGGYTF. CDR3 in DNA: TGTGCCAGCACCAGAGAGACAGGAGGAGGCTACACCTTC.

This chain links TRBV19 with TRBJ2-1; 7 bases align to TRBD1. The V segment lost 4 bases and the J segment 8 bases; nucleotides outside the gene matches: 8. Germline values: CDR1 LNHDA, CDR2 SQIVND (reference sequence). The CDR3 totals 14 residues. CDR3 nucleotides: TGTGCCAGTAGTACTCTTGAAGGGGGCGATGAGCAGTTCTTC. Amino acids: CASSTLEGGDEQFF.

This clone was detected a few times. The chain employs TRBV9 and TRBJ1-1, with TRBD1 as a possible D gene (5 bases). The CDR3 sequence is 14 residues long. Germline CDR1 and CDR2: SGDLS and YYNGEE. The V and J ends lost 4 bases and 3 bases respectively, with 13 bases between them. Here the CDR3 DNA reads TGTGCCAGCAGCCCCCGCGGCAGGGACACTGAAGCTTTCTTT. Its translation is CASSPRGRDTEAFF.

The chain has TRBV10-3 and TRBJ2-4; no clear D. The CDR3 has 13 residues. V was clipped by 6 bases and J by 8 bases, with 14 bases between them. CDR1 and CDR2 (germline): ENHRY, SYGVKD. For the CDR3, the DNA is TGTGCCATCAGCCAGTCCCCTGGGGACATTCAGTACTTC. This translates into CAISQSPGDIQYF.

The rearrangement joins TRBV27 to TRBJ1-6, with TRBD1 matching 7 bases. The junction had 9 bases not matched to a gene; V was cut back by 6 bases and J by 4 bases. CDR1 is MNHEY, CDR2 SMNVEV, per germline (reference sequence). This CDR3 has 16 amino acids. The CDR3 bases are TGTGCCAGCAGACCACAAGACAGGGCTTATAATTCACCCCTCCACTTT. Translation: CASRPQDRAYNSPLHF.

The chain combines TRBV19 with TRBJ1-1; tentatively, D is TRBD1 (5 bases). V was trimmed by 9 bases and J by 1 base, leaving 9 bases between them. The V gene's germline CDR1 is LNHDA and CDR2 SQIVND (reference sequence). The CDR3 consists of 12 residues. The CDR3 DNA follows: TGTGCCAGCCAGGGAGGGAACACTGAAGCTTTCTTT. Translated: CASQGGNTEAFF.

The genes are TRBV15 and TRBJ2-4; TRBD1 matches 7 bases. The CDR3 has 13 amino acids. Germline-derived CDR1 and CDR2 are LNHNV and YYDKDF (reference sequence). V shed 0 bases and J 7 bases; nucleotides not matched to a gene: 0. CDR3 nucleotide sequence: TGTGCCACCAGCAGAGACAGGGGGAACATTCAGTACTTC. The encoded protein is CATSRDRGNIQYF.

The CDR3 DNA is TGTGCCAGCAGGGCCGGGGGGACCTACGAGCAGTACTTC. Amino acids: CASRAGGTYEQYF. The chain joins TRBV2 to TRBJ2-7; 7 bases align to TRBD2. After removal of 6 bases from V and 2 bases from J, the junction contained 4 bases not matched to a gene. CDR3 length: 13 amino acids. Germline CDR1 and CDR2: SNHLY and FYNNEI.

This chain links TRBV11-2 with TRBJ1-5, with D possibly matching TRBD1 (6 bases). Trimming removed 5 bases from V and 2 bases from J, with 19 bases in between. The germline V gene has CDR1 SGHAT and CDR2 FQNNGV. The CDR3 has 17 amino acids. The CDR3: CASSPQGFVGGNQPQHF. The CDR3 nucleotides are TGTGCCAGCAGCCCCCAGGGGTTTGTGGGGGGCAATCAGCCCCAGCATTTT.

On this clone itself: Other nucleotide sequences from this sample produce the same CDR3. The chain employs TRBV5-1 and TRBJ2-7, with 11 bases aligning to TRBD1. Germline-derived CDR1 and CDR2 are SGHRS and YFSETQ. The CDR3 has 14 residues. Unmatched junction bases numbered 2, after V lost 2 bases and J lost 4 bases. The CDR3 here is CASSFRDRGYEQYF. CDR3 coding DNA: TGCGCCAGCAGCTTCCGGGACAGGGGGTACGAGCAGTACTTC.

V and J are TRBV5-6 and TRBJ2-5, with D hard to call. Germline CDR1 is SGHDT and CDR2 is YYEEEE. The CDR3 has 13 amino acids. The germline V and J ends were trimmed by 0 bases and 2 bases, with 5 bases remaining between them. CDR3 in DNA: TGTGCCAGCAGCTTGGACCAGCAAGAGACCCAGTACTTC. Translation gives CASSLDQQETQYF.

The chain employs TRBV11-2 and TRBJ1-2; weak D call: TRBD1 (6 bases). Trimming cost V 5 bases and J 8 bases, with 24 bases left between them. The CDR3 is 16 amino acids. From germline, CDR1 is SGHAT and CDR2 FQNNGV. CDR3 sequence: CASSPIKDSRAKGYTF. The CDR3 DNA reads as TGTGCCAGCAGCCCCATTAAGGACAGCCGGGCAAAGGGCTACACCTTC.

The CDR3 reads CASSSQSDTQYF. CDR3 DNA sequence: TGTGCCAGCAGCTCCCAGTCAGATACGCAGTATTTT. The chain joins TRBV7-9 to TRBJ2-3; no reliable D call. CDR3 length equals 12 residues. The V and J ends lost 4 bases and 4 bases respectively, with 6 bases between them. CDR1 and CDR2 from the germline V gene are SEHNR and FQNEAQ (reference sequence).

The chain recombines TRBV29-1 with TRBJ1-2; D remains unclear. CDR1 is SQVTM, CDR2 ANQGSEA, per germline. The CDR3 extends over 12 amino acids. Between the trimmed V and J ends, which lost 5 bases and 4 bases, there was a span of 11 bases. The CDR3: CSVTPDFYGYTF. The CDR3 DNA follows: TGCAGCGTTACCCCAGATTTCTATGGCTACACCTTC.

A remark on this clone: A read error may produce the germline difference seen at one junction end. The rearrangement joins TRBV25-1 to TRBJ2-1; TRBD1 agrees at 7 bases. The germline gives CDR1 MGHDK, CDR2 SYGVNS. The CDR3 is made up of 15 amino acids. This CDR3 reads CVSSVTGYNINEQFF. The CDR3 coding sequence is TGTGTCAGCAGTGTGACAGGGTACAATATCAATGAGCAGTTCTTC.

This clone was seen a single time. The V call is TRBV19, the J call TRBJ2-4, with TRBD1 as a possible D gene (7 bases). V was clipped by 0 bases and J by 3 bases, with 15 bases between them. Germline V gives CDR1 LNHDA, CDR2 SQIVND (reference sequence). This CDR3 has 17 residues. The CDR3 bases are TGTGCCAGTAGTATAGATGGCAGGGGGGTCAACAAAAACATTCAGTACTTC. Translated, it gives CASSIDGRGVNKNIQYF.

The table lists this clone with a few counts. The chain joins TRBV6-4 to TRBJ1-1; no firm D call. CDR3 length: 13 residues. CDR1 is MRHNA and CDR2 is SNTAGT in the germline V gene. V was pared by 6 bases and J by 2 bases, with 10 bases between. The CDR3 protein is CASRFQENTEAFF. The CDR3 region has the DNA TGTGCCAGCAGATTTCAGGAAAACACTGAAGCTTTCTTT.